This TCR beta chain is drawn from a study of control samples from healthy donors and cancer patients. Trimming cost V 2 bases and J 5 bases; bases outside gene matches: 11. The CDR3 totals 16 residues. Looked up from germline, CDR1 is MNHEY and CDR2 is SMNVEV (reference sequence). This clone appeared a single time. Sequencing used immunoSEQ multiplex PCR; TCRdb keeps in-frame clones, though not all of them. The data show some 150,000 clones, roughly nine tenths seen once. The clonotype was recovered from a man between 18 and 29 years old in good health. V is TRBV27 and J is TRBJ2-7, with TRBD1 matching 8 bases. The sequenced sample was blood. The CDR3 sequence is CASSLQGAQIVDEQYF. The CDR3 nucleotides read TGTGCCAGCAGTTTACAGGGGGCGCAGATCGTCGACGAGCAGTACTTC.